This TCR beta chain was observed in a study of blood T cells in healthy people across ages. The CDR3 length is 14 residues. V lost 3 bases, J lost 9 bases, and 6 bases stayed unmatched. Per the germline V gene, CDR1 is DFQATT and CDR2 is SNEGSKA (reference sequence). Using a J-beta primer mix together with a sample-barcoded 5' primer, a second PCR was run for about 7 to 12 cycles. TCRdb re-called the 5' RACE reads with MiXCR, one entry per CDR3 protein. The sample consists of under 1,100,000 distinct CDR3 sequences, under 30% of them appearing once. The same data also went into a second study, on T cells of mothers and their children.

The chain joins TRBV20-1 to TRBJ1-4; TRBD1 matches at 11 bases. Material for sequencing was blood. The sequence came from a girl aged 2 to 9 in good health. The CDR3 DNA sequence: TGCAGTGCTAGTCCGGGACAGGGGGAAAAAAAACTGTTTTTT. Translation: CSASPGQGEKKLFF.